The 7 T cell receptor beta chains in this list originate from one sample, sequenced in a study of multiple sclerosis patients with progressive multifocal leukoencephalopathy. Assay used: immunoSEQ multiplex PCR; TCRdb lists only in-frame clones, some missing. The sample has tens of thousands of clones, 75% to 90% seen once; the top ten hold 12%. Sample time point: time of PML onset. The specimen comprised PBMCs, sampled from a patient treated with natalizumab. The receptors derive from a woman aged 25 to 45 with progressive multifocal leukoencephalopathy.

This chain connects TRBV28 to TRBJ2-5; 9 bases agree with TRBD2. The CDR3 extends over 16 amino acids. Looked up from germline, CDR1 is MDHEN and CDR2 is SYDVKM. V shed 2 bases and J 2 bases; nucleotides not matched to a gene: 6. The chain's CDR3 is CASSLEEAGGQETQYF. In DNA, the CDR3 is TGTGCCAGCAGTTTAGAGGAGGCGGGGGGGCAAGAGACCCAGTACTTC.

The chain joins TRBV14 to TRBJ1-1, with D possibly being TRBD1 (6 bases). The germline V and J ends were trimmed by 1 base and 1 base, with 7 bases remaining between them. This CDR3 has 14 amino acids. Germline V gene data show CDR1 as SGHDN and CDR2 as FVKESK. In DNA, the CDR3 is TGTGCCAGCAGCCAAGGGACAGCGAACACTGAAGCTTTCTTT. Translation gives CASSQGTANTEAFF.

V usage is TRBV5-1 and J usage is TRBJ1-3; D unresolved. Germline V gene lookup returns CDR1 SGHRS and CDR2 YFSETQ. The V end lost 0 bases, the J end lost 0 bases, and 7 bases lay between the germline ends. This CDR3 region has 15 residues. DNA for the CDR3: TGCGCCAGCAGCTTGGCGGGGAACTCTGGAAACACCATATATTTT. This sequence encodes CASSLAGNSGNTIYF.

This clone has more than one count but fewer than ten. The J gene is TRBJ1-2, the V gene TRBV2; D gene uncertain. V was cut by 2 bases and J by 4 bases, with 5 bases left in between. The CDR3 covers 12 residues. Germline assignment: CDR1 SNHLY and CDR2 FYNNEI. The CDR3 region has the DNA TGTGCCAGCAGTGAACGCGCCTATGGCTACACCTTC. Translation: CASSERAYGYTF.

The V call is TRBV6-1, the J call TRBJ2-7; TRBD1 aligns across 10 bases. V trimming: 4 bases; J trimming: 2 bases; junction bases outside the gene matches: 8. Germline V gene data show CDR1 as MNHNS and CDR2 as SASEGT. This CDR3 region has 16 residues. The CDR3 DNA follows: TGTGCCAGCAGTGGGACGGACAGGGGGTTTACCTACGAGCAGTACTTC. It is translated as CASSGTDRGFTYEQYF.

CDR3 DNA: TGTGCCAGCTCCCCGGGACTAGCGGGAGTGGTAGTAGGTGAGCAGTACTTC. Protein: CASSPGLAGVVVGEQYF. The J gene is TRBJ2-7, the V gene TRBV18; TRBD2 agrees at 14 bases. Per the germline V gene, CDR1 is KGHSH and CDR2 is LQKENI. J lost 7 bases, V lost 6 bases, and 14 bases had no gene match. The CDR3 is made up of 17 amino acids.

The chain combines TRBV25-1 with TRBJ2-1, with D perhaps TRBD1 or TRBD2 (7 bases each). Trimming shortened V by 10 bases and J by 9 bases, and 19 bases separated the two germline ends. CDR3 size: 13 residues. The germline CDR1 and CDR2 sequences are MGHDK and SYGVNS. The CDR3 reads CATLDRVAGEQFF. Written as DNA, the CDR3 is TGTGCCACCCTAGACAGGGTAGCGGGTGAGCAGTTCTTC.